One sample yielded the 26 T cell receptor beta chains listed below, sequenced in a study of human T cells and chemical hapten exposure. MiXCR, run by TCRdb on the RACE reads, gives a single entry per CDR3 protein. Here the sample spans more than 80,000 distinct CDR3 sequences, approximately 12% being singletons. Described time point: pre-sensitization, week 0. Treatment of the sample: therapeutic diphenylcyclopropenone sensitization with weekly scalp DPC. The sample in question was whole blood, obtained in connection with sensitization to the hapten diphenylcyclopropenone (DPC). These receptors came from a woman aged 45 to 65 with alopecia areata. Some clones in this sample may be carry-over from other donors' samples.

This clonotype was seen a handful of times. The chain recombines TRBV4-2 with TRBJ2-7, with D tentatively TRBD2 (6 bases). V was shortened by 0 bases and J by 6 bases, with 12 bases between the two germline ends. The CDR3 is 14 amino acids. The germline V gene encodes CDR1 LGHNA and CDR2 YNFKEQ. CDR3 loop: CASSQDPRLGEQYF. DNA for the CDR3: TGTGCCAGCAGCCAAGACCCACGACTAGGCGAGCAGTACTTC.

This clonotype was counted ten times or more. V is TRBV7-8 and J is TRBJ2-1, with TRBD2 matching over 12 bases. V lost 6 bases and J lost 4; bases outside the gene matches: 10. Germline assignment: CDR1 SGHVS and CDR2 FQNEAQ. This CDR3 comprises 17 residues. Here the CDR3 DNA reads TGTGCCAGCAGATTTATTCGCGGGACTAGCGGGTACAATGAGCAGTTCTTC. Its translation is CASRFIRGTSGYNEQFF.

A few counts support this clonotype. The chain combines TRBV18 with TRBJ1-1; TRBD1 is a possible D gene (5 bases). The V and J ends lost 4 bases and 3 bases respectively, with 15 bases between them. Germline CDR1 reads KGHSH; CDR2 reads LQKENI. The length of the CDR3 is 15 residues. The CDR3 DNA reads TGTGCCAGCTCACAGACCACGGACATGGACACTGAAGCTTTCTTT. Its protein product is CASSQTTDMDTEAFF.

This clonotype turned up a few times. The chain recombines TRBV19 with TRBJ2-4; TRBD2 might be the D (6 bases). Germline V gives CDR1 LNHDA, CDR2 SQIVND (reference sequence). This CDR3 has 16 amino acids. Trimming removed 9 bases at V and 1 base at J, with 19 bases between. CDR3 protein: CASTVAGTRAKNIQYF. The CDR3 nucleotides are TGTGCCAGCACTGTCGCGGGGACCCGGGCCAAAAACATTCAGTACTTC.

The chain joins TRBV7-2 to TRBJ2-7; TRBD2 agrees at 8 bases. Germline assignment: CDR1 SGHTA and CDR2 FQGNSA. The ends lost 2 bases at V and 7 bases at J; junction bases unmatched: 10. CDR3 size: 15 residues. DNA of the CDR3: TGTGCCAGCAGCTTATTAATTAGCGGGATAGAGGAGCAGTACTTC. Translating gives CASSLLISGIEEQYF.

This clonotype was seen ten or more times. The rearrangement joins TRBV4-1 to TRBJ1-6; D unresolved. From germline, CDR1 is MGHRA and CDR2 YSYEKL. This CDR3 comprises 15 residues. With 0 bases removed from V and 6 bases from J, the gap between germline ends came to 9 bases. CDR3 protein: CASSQEGSGNSPLHF. The DNA of the CDR3 is TGCGCCAGCAGCCAAGAGGGGAGCGGTAATTCACCCCTCCACTTT.

The V gene is TRBV19, the J gene TRBJ2-7, with 8 bases that match TRBD2. Germline CDR1 is LNHDA and CDR2 is SQIVND (reference sequence). J was trimmed by 0 bases and V by 3 bases; bases with no gene match: 13. This CDR3 contains 18 residues. For the CDR3, the DNA is TGTGCCAGTAGTATCGGGCTAGCGGGCGACTTGAGCTCCTACGAGCAGTACTTC. Protein sequence: CASSIGLAGDLSSYEQYF.

This chain connects TRBV7-6 to TRBJ2-5, with 14 bases lining up with TRBD2. This CDR3 has 17 amino acids. Trimming took 5 bases from V and 5 from J; bases not matched to a gene: 10. CDR1 SGHVS and CDR2 FNYEAQ come from the germline V gene. CDR3 protein: CASSPGLAGAVRETQYF. The DNA of the CDR3 is TGTGCCAGCAGCCCGGGACTAGCGGGAGCTGTGAGGGAGACCCAGTACTTC.

This clonotype was counted between two and nine times. The gene calls are TRBV15 and TRBJ2-1, with D tentatively TRBD2 (6 bases). There are 14 residues in the CDR3. Per germline, CDR1 LNHNV and CDR2 YYDKDF (reference sequence). The V end was cut by 0 bases, the J end by 6 bases, with 9 bases between. In nucleotides, the CDR3 is TGTGCCACCAGCAGAGAACTAGCTGGCAATGAGCAGTTCTTC. Translating gives CATSRELAGNEQFF.

This clonotype was observed many times. This chain uses TRBV6-5 with TRBJ1-3, with D possibly being TRBD1 (5 bases). The CDR3 contains 13 residues. Germline-derived CDR1 and CDR2 are MNHEY and SVGAGI. The V and J ends lost 5 bases and 4 bases respectively, with 9 bases between them. DNA of the CDR3: TGTGCCAGCAGTCGGACAAGAGGAAACACCATATATTTT. Its translation is CASSRTRGNTIYF.

This clonotype was detected a few times. V and J are TRBV9 and TRBJ2-3; D is perhaps TRBD1 or TRBD2 (5 bases each). Looked up from germline, CDR1 is SGDLS and CDR2 is YYNGEE. This CDR3 region has 13 residues. V was trimmed by 4 bases and J by 4 bases, leaving 10 bases between them. In DNA form, the CDR3 reads TGTGCCAGCAGCATTGGGGGAGCAGATACGCAGTATTTT. Its translation: CASSIGGADTQYF.

V and J are TRBV10-3 and TRBJ1-1; D may be TRBD1 (5 bases). Germline V gives CDR1 ENHRY, CDR2 SYGVKD. CDR3 length equals 17 residues. V gave up 10 bases and J gave up 1 base, with 25 bases separating them. CDR3 sequence reads: CATGLGLPAGANTEAFF. CDR3 nucleotide sequence: TGTGCCACAGGGCTGGGCTTACCAGCCGGCGCGAACACTGAAGCTTTCTTT.

Ten or more counts support this clonotype. This chain links TRBV28 with TRBJ2-5; D not certain. The CDR3 sequence is 11 residues long. From germline, CDR1 is MDHEN and CDR2 SYDVKM. With 10 bases removed from V and 1 base from J, the gap between germline ends came to 7 bases. In DNA, the CDR3 is TGTGCCACCGCCGGCCAAGAGACCCAGTACTTC. This encodes CATAGQETQYF.

In this sample, this clonotype turned up many times. The J gene is TRBJ2-7, the V gene TRBV7-9, with a tentative D call TRBD2 (6 bases). V lost 4 bases to trimming and J lost 7 bases, with 14 bases between them. The germline CDR1 and CDR2 sequences are SEHNR and FQNEAQ (reference sequence). The CDR3 is 13 residues long. The CDR3 reads CASSSGAPGEQYF. DNA for the CDR3: TGTGCCAGCAGCTCGGGAGCCCCCGGGGAGCAGTACTTC. Looking up the rest from reference TRBV7-9 and TRBJ2-7 gives the full variable domain: DTGVSQNPRHKITKRGQNVTFRCDPISEHNRLYWYRQTLGQGPEFLTYFQNEAQLEKSRLLSDRFSAERPKGSFSTLEIQRTEQGDSAMYLCASSSGAPGEQYFGPGTRLTVT.

This clonotype was seen a few times. This chain uses TRBV5-5 with TRBJ2-7; 8 bases align to TRBD1. Germline values: CDR1 SGHKS, CDR2 YYEKEE (reference sequence). This CDR3 contains 13 residues. The V and J ends lost 5 bases and 5 bases, in that order; junction bases with no gene match: 6. CDR3 sequence (DNA): TGTGCCAGCAGACCCGGGACAGGCCACGAGCAGTACTTC. It encodes CASRPGTGHEQYF.

The rearrangement uses TRBV7-8 and TRBJ2-2, with TRBD2 matching over 8 bases. The germline V gene has CDR1 SGHVS and CDR2 FQNEAQ. Trimming took 5 bases from V and 3 from J; bases not matched to a gene: 2. This CDR3 comprises 14 residues. CDR3 protein: CASSQGLDTGELFF. The CDR3 nucleotides read TGTGCCAGCAGCCAGGGACTAGACACCGGGGAGCTGTTTTTT.

This rearrangement joins TRBV12-3 or TRBV12-4 to TRBJ2-3; D is possibly TRBD1 (5 bases). Trimming cost V 1 base and J 2 bases, with 7 bases left between them. The CDR3 totals 14 residues. CDR3: CASSLVTATDTQYF. The CDR3 nucleotides read TGTGCCAGCAGTTTAGTGACAGCCACAGATACGCAGTATTTT.

This clonotype occurred a few times. The chain joins TRBV11-2 to TRBJ1-2, with D perhaps TRBD1 (5 bases). Looked up from germline, CDR1 is SGHAT and CDR2 is FQNNGV. V was cut by 8 bases and J by 4 bases, with 8 bases left in between. The CDR3 loop spans 11 amino acids. The CDR3 sequence is CASGDGYGYTF. CDR3 coding DNA: TGTGCCAGCGGGGACGGCTATGGCTACACCTTC.

There are many counts of this clonotype. The chain recombines TRBV6-6 with TRBJ2-5, with TRBD2 matching 10 bases. In germline, CDR1 is MNHNY, CDR2 SVGAGI (reference sequence). With 1 base clipped from V and 4 bases from J, the junction kept 6 bases outside the gene matches. CDR3 length equals 16 residues. As DNA, the CDR3 is TGTGCCAGCAGTTACTATAGTAGCGGGAGGAGAGAGACCCAGTACTTC. It yields the protein CASSYYSSGRRETQYF.

This clonotype was picked up a small number of times. The CDR3 loop reads CASSSLGQGRTDTQYF. The CDR3 coding sequence is TGTGCCAGCAGCTCTTTGGGACAGGGGCGCACAGATACGCAGTATTTT. V is TRBV7-9 and J is TRBJ2-3; 10 bases are shared with TRBD1. This CDR3 has 16 residues. Germline V CDR1 and CDR2: SEHNR, FQNEAQ (reference sequence). V was clipped by 4 bases and J by 1 base; unmatched bases: 5. Complete variable domain (other parts from reference TRBV7-9 and TRBJ2-3): DTGVSQNPRHKITKRGQNVTFRCDPISEHNRLYWYRQTLGQGPEFLTYFQNEAQLEKSRLLSDRFSAERPKGSFSTLEIQRTEQGDSAMYLCASSSLGQGRTDTQYFGPGTRLTVL.

This clonotype was counted only a few times. V is TRBV28 and J is TRBJ1-2, with D perhaps matching TRBD1 (5 bases). CDR3 length: 14 residues. Germline values: CDR1 MDHEN, CDR2 SYDVKM. The V end lost 5 bases, the J end lost 4 bases, and 14 bases lay between the germline ends. The CDR3 loop is CASSALRGPYGYTF. In DNA form, the CDR3 reads TGTGCCAGCAGTGCCCTGAGGGGCCCCTATGGCTACACCTTC.

V is TRBV28 and J is TRBJ1-4; D ambiguous. Between the trimmed V and J ends, which lost 2 bases and 8 bases, there was a span of 15 bases. This CDR3 is 15 amino acids long. Germline CDR1 MDHEN, CDR2 SYDVKM. CDR3 loop: CASSLMGSLGEKLFF. CDR3 in DNA: TGTGCCAGCAGTTTAATGGGGAGTTTAGGGGAAAAACTGTTTTTT.

This clonotype was picked up many times. The chain joins TRBV6-5 to TRBJ1-3, with D unclear. The length of the CDR3 is 16 residues. Germline loops: CDR1 MNHEY, CDR2 SVGAGI. V lost 7 bases, J lost 4 bases, and 20 bases lay in between. The CDR3 loop is CASTNWPRTRGNTIYF. The CDR3 DNA is TGTGCCAGCACCAACTGGCCCAGGACGAGGGGAAACACCATATATTTT.

This clonotype was counted between two and nine times. V is TRBV12-3 or TRBV12-4 and J is TRBJ2-1; the match to TRBD2 covers 8 bases. After removal of 6 bases from V and 10 bases from J, the junction contained 8 bases not matched to a gene. The CDR3 totals 13 residues. CDR3 nucleotide sequence: TGTGCCAGCAGGGACGGCGGGAGGCAGGAGCAGTTCTTC. This encodes CASRDGGRQEQFF.

This clonotype has only a few counts. V usage is TRBV12-5 and J usage is TRBJ2-5, with D possibly matching TRBD2 (5 bases). This CDR3 is 16 amino acids long. V was trimmed by 5 bases and J by 2 bases, leaving 18 bases between them. Germline CDR1 and CDR2: LGHNT and FRNRAP. CDR3 amino acids: CASGLGTGSTQETQYF. The CDR3 coding sequence is TGTGCTAGTGGTCTTGGTACGGGGTCCACTCAAGAGACCCAGTACTTC.

This clonotype was seen at least ten times. This sequence joins TRBV6-1 and TRBJ2-6; TRBD2 might be the D (6 bases). The V end lost 3 bases, the J end lost 0 bases, and 6 bases lay between the germline ends. The CDR3 has 15 amino acids. Germline V CDR1 and CDR2: MNHNS, SASEGT. CDR3 residues: CASSEGLSGANVLTF. The CDR3 nucleotides are TGTGCCAGCAGTGAGGGACTCTCTGGGGCCAACGTCCTGACTTTC.